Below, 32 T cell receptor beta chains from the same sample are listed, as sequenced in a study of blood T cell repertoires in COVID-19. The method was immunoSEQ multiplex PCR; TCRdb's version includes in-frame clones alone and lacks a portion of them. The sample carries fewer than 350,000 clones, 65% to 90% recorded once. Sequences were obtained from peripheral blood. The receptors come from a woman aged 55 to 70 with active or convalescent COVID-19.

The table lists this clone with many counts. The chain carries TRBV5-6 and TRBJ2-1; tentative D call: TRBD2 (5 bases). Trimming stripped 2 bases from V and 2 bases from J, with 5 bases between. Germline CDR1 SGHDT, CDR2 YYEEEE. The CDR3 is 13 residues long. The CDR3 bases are TGTGCCAGCAGCTTCGGGACCTACAATGAGCAGTTCTTC. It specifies CASSFGTYNEQFF.

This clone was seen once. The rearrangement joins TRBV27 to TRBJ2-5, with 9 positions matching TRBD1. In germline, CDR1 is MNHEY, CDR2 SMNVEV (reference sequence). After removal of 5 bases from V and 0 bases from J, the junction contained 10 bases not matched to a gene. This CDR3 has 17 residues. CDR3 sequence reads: CASSTYRGQGYQETQYF. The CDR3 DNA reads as TGTGCCAGCAGTACTTACCGAGGACAGGGGTACCAAGAGACCCAGTACTTC.

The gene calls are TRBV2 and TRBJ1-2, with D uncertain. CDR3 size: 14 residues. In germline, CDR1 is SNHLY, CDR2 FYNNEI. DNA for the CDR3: TGTGCAACTAGGAGCCAGGCGCCGGCCTATGGCTACACCTTC. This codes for CATRSQAPAYGYTF.

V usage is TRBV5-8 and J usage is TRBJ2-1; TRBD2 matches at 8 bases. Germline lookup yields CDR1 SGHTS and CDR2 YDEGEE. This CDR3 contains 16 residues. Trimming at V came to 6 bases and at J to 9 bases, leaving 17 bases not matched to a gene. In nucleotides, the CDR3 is TGTGCCAGCAAGTTGGGTCCTCGGGGGGGCCGAGGTGAGCAGTTCTTC. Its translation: CASKLGPRGGRGEQFF.

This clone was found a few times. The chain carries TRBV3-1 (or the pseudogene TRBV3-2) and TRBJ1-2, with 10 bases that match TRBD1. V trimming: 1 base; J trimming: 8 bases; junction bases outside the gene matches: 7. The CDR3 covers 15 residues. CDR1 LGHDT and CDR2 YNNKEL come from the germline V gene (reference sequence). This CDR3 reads CASSQVGQGKGGYTF. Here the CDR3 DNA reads TGTGCCAGCAGCCAAGTGGGACAGGGGAAGGGGGGCTACACCTTC.

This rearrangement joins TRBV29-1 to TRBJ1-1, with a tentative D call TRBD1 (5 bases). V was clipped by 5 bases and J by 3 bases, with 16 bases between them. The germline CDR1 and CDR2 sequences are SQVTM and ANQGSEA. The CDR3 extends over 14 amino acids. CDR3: CSVTRGNRDTEAFF. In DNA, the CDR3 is TGCAGCGTTACAAGGGGTAATAGGGACACTGAAGCTTTCTTT.

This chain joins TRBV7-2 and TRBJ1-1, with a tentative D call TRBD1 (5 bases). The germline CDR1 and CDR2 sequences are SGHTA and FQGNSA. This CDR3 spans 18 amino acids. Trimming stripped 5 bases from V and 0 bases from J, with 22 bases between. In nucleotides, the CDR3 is TGTGCCAGCAGCAGCCATAATCTTCGGGGGGGGATGAACACTGAAGCTTTCTTT. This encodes CASSSHNLRGGMNTEAFF.

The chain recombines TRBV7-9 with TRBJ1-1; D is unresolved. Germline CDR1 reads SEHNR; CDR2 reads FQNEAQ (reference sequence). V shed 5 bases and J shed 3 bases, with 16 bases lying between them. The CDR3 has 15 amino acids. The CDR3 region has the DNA TGTGCCAGCAGCACCTACGGAGGGCAGGACACTGAAGCTTTCTTT. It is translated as CASSTYGGQDTEAFF.

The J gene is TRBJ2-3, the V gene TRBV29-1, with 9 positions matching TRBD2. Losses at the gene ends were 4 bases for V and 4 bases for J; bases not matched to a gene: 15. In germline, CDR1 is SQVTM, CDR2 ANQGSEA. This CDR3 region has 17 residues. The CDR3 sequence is CSVAGWGSAGGSDTQYF. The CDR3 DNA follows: TGCAGCGTTGCTGGGTGGGGCTCGGCGGGGGGGTCAGATACGCAGTATTTT.

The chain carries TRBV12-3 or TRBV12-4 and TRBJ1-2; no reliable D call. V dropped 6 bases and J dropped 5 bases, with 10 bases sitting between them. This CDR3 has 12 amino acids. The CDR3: CASRAPGYGYTF. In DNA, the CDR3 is TGTGCCAGCAGGGCGCCGGGATATGGCTACACCTTC.

The CDR3 nucleotides read TGTGCCAGCAGCCAAGTGGCTGGGGCAACAGATACGCAGTATTTT. Encoded protein: CASSQVAGATDTQYF. The chain carries TRBV4-2 and TRBJ2-3; a possible D gene is TRBD1 (5 bases). The V gene's germline CDR1 is LGHNA and CDR2 YNFKEQ. V dropped 1 base and J dropped 3 bases, with 11 bases sitting between them. The CDR3 sequence is 15 residues long.

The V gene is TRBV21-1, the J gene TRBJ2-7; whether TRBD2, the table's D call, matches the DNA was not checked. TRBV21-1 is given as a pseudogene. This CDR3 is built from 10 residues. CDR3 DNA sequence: TGTGCCAGCAGCCCTCCTAGGCTTTACTTC. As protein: CASSPPRLYF.

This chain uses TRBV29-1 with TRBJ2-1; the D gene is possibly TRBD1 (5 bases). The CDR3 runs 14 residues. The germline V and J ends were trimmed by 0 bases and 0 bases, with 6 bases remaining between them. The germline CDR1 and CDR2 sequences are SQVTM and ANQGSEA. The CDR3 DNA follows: TGCAGCGTTGAAGATAGGGGCTCCTACAATGAGCAGTTCTTC. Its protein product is CSVEDRGSYNEQFF.

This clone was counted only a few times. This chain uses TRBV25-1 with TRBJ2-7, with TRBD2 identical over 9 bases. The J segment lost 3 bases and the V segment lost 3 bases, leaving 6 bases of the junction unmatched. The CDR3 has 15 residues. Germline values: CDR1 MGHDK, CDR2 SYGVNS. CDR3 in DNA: TGTGCCAGCAGTGATACGCTAGCGGGGATCTACGAGCAGTACTTC. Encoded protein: CASSDTLAGIYEQYF.

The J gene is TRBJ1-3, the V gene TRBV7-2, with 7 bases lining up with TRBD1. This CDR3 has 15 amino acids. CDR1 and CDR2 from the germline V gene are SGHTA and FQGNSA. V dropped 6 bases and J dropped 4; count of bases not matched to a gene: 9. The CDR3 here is CASSLYRGPGNTIYF. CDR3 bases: TGTGCCAGCAGTCTTTACAGGGGTCCCGGAAACACCATATATTTT.

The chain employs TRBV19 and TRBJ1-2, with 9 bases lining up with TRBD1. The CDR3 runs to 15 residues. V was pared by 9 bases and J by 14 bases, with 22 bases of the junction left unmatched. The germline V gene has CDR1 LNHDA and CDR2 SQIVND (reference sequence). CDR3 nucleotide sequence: TGTGCCAGCCTCGAAACAGGGGGCCGGGGAGGTAGATGGACCTTC. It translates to CASLETGGRGGRWTF.

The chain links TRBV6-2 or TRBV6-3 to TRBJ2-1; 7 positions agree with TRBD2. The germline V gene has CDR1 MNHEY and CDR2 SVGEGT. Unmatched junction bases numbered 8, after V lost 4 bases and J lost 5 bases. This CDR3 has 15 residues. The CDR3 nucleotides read TGTGCCAGCAGTTCCCCTCAGGGAGGGCACAATGAGCAGTTCTTC. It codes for CASSSPQGGHNEQFF.

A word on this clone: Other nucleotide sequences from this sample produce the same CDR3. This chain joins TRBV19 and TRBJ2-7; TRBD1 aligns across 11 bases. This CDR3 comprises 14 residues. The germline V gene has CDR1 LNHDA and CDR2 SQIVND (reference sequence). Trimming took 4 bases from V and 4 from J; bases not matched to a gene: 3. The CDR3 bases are TGTGCCAGTAGTACCGGACAGGGGGCATACGAGCAGTACTTC. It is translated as CASSTGQGAYEQYF.

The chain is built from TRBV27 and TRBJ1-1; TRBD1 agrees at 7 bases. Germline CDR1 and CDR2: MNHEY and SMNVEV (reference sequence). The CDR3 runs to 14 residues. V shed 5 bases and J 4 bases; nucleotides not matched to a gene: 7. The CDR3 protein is CASSKQGIITEAFF. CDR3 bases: TGTGCCAGCAGTAAACAGGGGATAATCACTGAAGCTTTCTTT.

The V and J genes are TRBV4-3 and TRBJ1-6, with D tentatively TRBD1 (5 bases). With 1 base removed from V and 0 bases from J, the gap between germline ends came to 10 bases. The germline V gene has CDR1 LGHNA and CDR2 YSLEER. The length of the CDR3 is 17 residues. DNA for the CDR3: TGCGCCAGCAGCCAAGGTGCGGGGCTCTCCTATAATTCACCCCTCCACTTT. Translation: CASSQGAGLSYNSPLHF.

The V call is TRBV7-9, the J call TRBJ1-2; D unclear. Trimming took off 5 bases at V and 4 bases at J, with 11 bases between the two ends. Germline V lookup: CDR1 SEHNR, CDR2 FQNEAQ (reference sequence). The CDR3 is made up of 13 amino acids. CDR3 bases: TGTGCCAGCAGCCTACCTCTCTCCTATGGCTACACCTTC. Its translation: CASSLPLSYGYTF.

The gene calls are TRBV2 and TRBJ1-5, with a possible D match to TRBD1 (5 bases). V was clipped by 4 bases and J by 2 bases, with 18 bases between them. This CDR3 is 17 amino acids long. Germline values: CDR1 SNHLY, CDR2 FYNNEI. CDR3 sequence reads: CASSGSQSRVGNQPQHF. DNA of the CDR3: TGTGCCAGCAGTGGTTCCCAGAGCAGGGTGGGCAATCAGCCCCAGCATTTT.

Here the CDR3 reads CASGLDNNQPQHF. Written as DNA, the CDR3 is TGTGCTAGTGGTTTGGACAACAATCAGCCCCAGCATTTT. The chain combines TRBV12-5 with TRBJ1-5; the D is unclear. The CDR3 has 13 residues. The germline gives CDR1 LGHNT, CDR2 FRNRAP. The V and J ends lost 1 base and 3 bases respectively, with 4 bases between them. Together with reference TRBV12-5 and TRBJ1-5, the CDR3 gives the full variable domain: DARVTQTPRHKVTEMGQEVTMRCQPILGHNTVFWYRQTMMQGLELLAYFRNRAPLDDSGMPKDRFSAEMPDATLATLKIQPSEPRDSAVYFCASGLDNNQPQHFGDGTRLSIL.

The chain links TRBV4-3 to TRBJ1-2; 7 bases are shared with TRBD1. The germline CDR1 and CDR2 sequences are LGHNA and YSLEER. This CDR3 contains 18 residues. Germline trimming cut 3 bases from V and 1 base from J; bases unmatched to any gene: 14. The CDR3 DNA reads TGCGCCAGCAGCCAGGACCTAGGACAGGCGACCTTTAACTATGGCTACACCTTC. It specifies CASSQDLGQATFNYGYTF.

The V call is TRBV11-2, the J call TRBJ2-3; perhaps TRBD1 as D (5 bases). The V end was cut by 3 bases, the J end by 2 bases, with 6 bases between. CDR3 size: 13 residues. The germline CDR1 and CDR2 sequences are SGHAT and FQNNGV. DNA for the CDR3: TGTGCCAGCAGCTTTGGGGCCACAGATACGCAGTATTTT. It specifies CASSFGATDTQYF. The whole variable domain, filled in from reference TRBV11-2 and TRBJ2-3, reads EAGVAQSPRYKIIEKRQSVAFWCNPISGHATLYWYQQILGQGPKLLIQFQNNGVVDDSQLPKDRFSAERLKGVDSTLKIQPAKLEDSAVYLCASSFGATDTQYFGPGTRLTVL.

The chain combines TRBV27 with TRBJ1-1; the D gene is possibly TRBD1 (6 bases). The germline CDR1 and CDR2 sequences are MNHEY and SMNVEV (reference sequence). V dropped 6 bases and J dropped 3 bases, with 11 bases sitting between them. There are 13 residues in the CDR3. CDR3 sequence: CASRQGQYTEAFF. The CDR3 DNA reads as TGTGCCAGCAGGCAAGGACAGTACACTGAAGCTTTCTTT.

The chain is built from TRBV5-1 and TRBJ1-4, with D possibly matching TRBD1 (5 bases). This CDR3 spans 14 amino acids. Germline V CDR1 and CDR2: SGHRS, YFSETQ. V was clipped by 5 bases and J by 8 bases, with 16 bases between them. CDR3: CASRGITGGEKLFF. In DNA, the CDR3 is TGCGCCAGCAGAGGGATAACAGGTGGCGAAAAACTGTTTTTT.

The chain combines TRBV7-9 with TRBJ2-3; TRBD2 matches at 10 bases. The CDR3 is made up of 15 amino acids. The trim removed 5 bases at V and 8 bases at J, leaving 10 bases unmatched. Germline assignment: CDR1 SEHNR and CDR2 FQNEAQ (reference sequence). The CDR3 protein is CASSPELAGYATQYF. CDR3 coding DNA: TGTGCCAGCAGCCCGGAACTAGCGGGGTATGCTACGCAGTATTTT.

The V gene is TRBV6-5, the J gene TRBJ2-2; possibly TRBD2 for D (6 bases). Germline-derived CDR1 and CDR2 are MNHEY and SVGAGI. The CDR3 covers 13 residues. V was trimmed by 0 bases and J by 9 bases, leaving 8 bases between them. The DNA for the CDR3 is TGTGCCAGCAGTTACTCAGGGAGGAGGGAGCTGTTTTTT. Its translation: CASSYSGRRELFF.

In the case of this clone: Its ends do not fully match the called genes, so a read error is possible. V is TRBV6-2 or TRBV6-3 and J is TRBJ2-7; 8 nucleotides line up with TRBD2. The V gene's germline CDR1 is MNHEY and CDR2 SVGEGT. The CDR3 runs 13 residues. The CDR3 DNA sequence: TGTGCCAGCAGTTACACCCCAGCGGGGGTGCGGCACTTC. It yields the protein CASSYTPAGVRHF.

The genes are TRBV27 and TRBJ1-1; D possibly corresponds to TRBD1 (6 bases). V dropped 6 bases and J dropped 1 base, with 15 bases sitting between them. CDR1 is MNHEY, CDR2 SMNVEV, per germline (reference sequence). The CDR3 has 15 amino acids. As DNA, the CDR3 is TGTGCCAGCAGACAGGGCCGCCCCGGGAACACTGAAGCTTTCTTT. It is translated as CASRQGRPGNTEAFF.

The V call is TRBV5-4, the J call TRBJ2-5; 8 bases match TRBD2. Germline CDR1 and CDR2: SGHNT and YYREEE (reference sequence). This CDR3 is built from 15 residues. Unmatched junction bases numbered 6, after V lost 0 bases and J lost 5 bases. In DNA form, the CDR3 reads TGTGCCAGCAGCTTGGTAGGCGGGGGGACTGAGACCCAGTACTTC. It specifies CASSLVGGGTETQYF.